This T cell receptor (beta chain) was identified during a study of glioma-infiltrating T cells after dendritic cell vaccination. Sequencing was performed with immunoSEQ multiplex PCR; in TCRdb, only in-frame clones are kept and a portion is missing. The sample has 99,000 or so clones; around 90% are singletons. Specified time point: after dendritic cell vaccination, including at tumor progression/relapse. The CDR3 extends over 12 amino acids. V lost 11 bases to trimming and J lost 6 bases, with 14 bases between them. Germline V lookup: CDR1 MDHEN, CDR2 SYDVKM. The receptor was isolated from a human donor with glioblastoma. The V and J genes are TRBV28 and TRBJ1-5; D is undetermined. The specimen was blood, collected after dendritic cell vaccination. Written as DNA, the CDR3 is TGTGCCGTAAGCTTACCTAGTCAGCCCCAGCATTTT. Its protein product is CAVSLPSQPQHF.